Presented here are 18 T cell receptor beta chains from one specimen sequenced in a study of shared clonotypes between healthy human individuals. The repertoire was sequenced with immunoSEQ multiplex PCR; TCRdb's copy has only in-frame clones and lacks some. In the table there are around 1.9 million clones, just under 95% of which are singletons. Selected positively for CCR7 and CD45RO-negative, naive CD8 cells excluded terminally differentiated effector memory CD45RA+ cells. Input material: naive CD8+ T cells from PBMCs. These receptors were taken from a man younger than 35 in good health. Some clones in this sample may be carry-over from other donors' samples.

The rearrangement joins TRBV9 to TRBJ2-7; 9 bases are a match to TRBD1. Germline CDR1 and CDR2: SGDLS and YYNGEE. The CDR3 covers 16 residues. J lost 3 bases, V lost 4 bases, and 11 bases had no gene match. The CDR3 DNA reads as TGTGCCAGCAGCCCGGCCTCCGGGACAGGGCACTACGAGCAGTACTTC. It codes for CASSPASGTGHYEQYF.

The CDR3, as DNA: TGTGCCAGCACCATCGCCGTACGAAACAAACTGTTTTTT. Translating it yields CASTIAVRNKLFF. V is TRBV28 and J is TRBJ1-4; no definite D call. V lost 7 bases and J lost 11, with 17 bases in between. The length of the CDR3 is 13 residues. In germline, CDR1 is MDHEN, CDR2 SYDVKM.

Regarding this clone: The sample holds other DNA sequences that translate to the same CDR3. This chain uses TRBV9 with TRBJ2-5; TRBD2 agrees at 15 bases. The germline CDR1 and CDR2 sequences are SGDLS and YYNGEE. The CDR3 totals 15 residues. V gave up 4 bases and J gave up 5 bases; unmatched junction bases: 3. This CDR3 is CASSPGTSGRETQYF. CDR3 DNA sequence: TGTGCCAGCAGCCCAGGGACTAGCGGGAGGGAGACCCAGTACTTC.

The sample holds a few counts of this clone. V usage is TRBV6-6 and J usage is TRBJ1-4; D not certain. V gave up 2 bases and J gave up 4 bases, with 2 bases separating them. The CDR3 runs 12 residues. From germline, CDR1 is MNHNY and CDR2 SVGAGI (reference sequence). The CDR3 DNA reads TGTGCCAGCAGTTACCTTAATGAAAAACTGTTTTTT. It encodes CASSYLNEKLFF.

The rearrangement uses TRBV27 and TRBJ2-7; tentative D call: TRBD1 (5 bases). Germline-derived CDR1 and CDR2 are MNHEY and SMNVEV (reference sequence). V was pared by 4 bases and J by 5 bases, with 18 bases between. CDR3 length: 15 residues. Here the CDR3 reads CASSYSRAPRNEQYF. The CDR3 DNA is TGTGCCAGCAGTTACTCCAGGGCCCCAAGGAACGAGCAGTACTTC.

There are a few counts of this clone. This chain connects TRBV19 to TRBJ1-1; D is unresolved. With 3 bases removed from V and 1 base from J, the gap between germline ends came to 9 bases. The CDR3 length is 14 residues. The germline CDR1 and CDR2 sequences are LNHDA and SQIVND (reference sequence). This CDR3 is CASSIQSGNTEAFF. CDR3 DNA sequence: TGTGCCAGTAGTATCCAATCGGGGAACACTGAAGCTTTCTTT.

The chain employs TRBV28 and TRBJ2-1, with D possibly TRBD2 on 5 matching bases. The germline V gene encodes CDR1 MDHEN and CDR2 SYDVKM. V dropped 3 bases and J dropped 4 bases, with 10 bases sitting between them. The CDR3 sequence is 14 residues long. This CDR3 reads CASSFGRVYNEQFF. CDR3 nucleotide sequence: TGTGCCAGCAGTTTCGGGCGGGTGTACAATGAGCAGTTCTTC. Together with reference TRBV28 and TRBJ2-1, the CDR3 gives the full variable domain: DVKVTQSSRYLVKRTGEKVFLECVQDMDHENMFWYRQDPGLGLRLIYFSYDVKMKEKGDIPEGYSVSREKKERFSLILESASTNQTSMYLCASSFGRVYNEQFFGPGTRLTVL.

The V gene is TRBV6-6, the J gene TRBJ1-2, with D unresolved. The germline CDR1 and CDR2 sequences are MNHNY and SVGAGI (reference sequence). The length of the CDR3 is 10 residues. V lost 8 bases and J lost 10, with 11 bases in between. The CDR3 sequence is CASGRELYTF. The CDR3 nucleotides are TGTGCCAGCGGGCGGGAGCTCTACACCTTC.

Comment on this clone: The same CDR3 also results from other DNA sequences found in this sample. The chain uses TRBV7-9 and TRBJ1-2; 7 positions agree with TRBD1. CDR3 length equals 13 residues. Germline lookup yields CDR1 SEHNR and CDR2 FQNEAQ (reference sequence). Losses at the gene ends were 5 bases for V and 4 bases for J; bases not matched to a gene: 4. Here the CDR3 reads CASSLGDSYGYTF. CDR3 nucleotides: TGTGCCAGCAGCCTGGGGGACAGCTATGGCTACACCTTC.

The chain recombines TRBV4-1 with TRBJ2-7; tentatively, D is TRBD2 (6 bases). The CDR3 length is 15 residues. The germline V gene has CDR1 MGHRA and CDR2 YSYEKL. Trimming pared 1 base from V and 0 bases from J, leaving 10 bases between. The CDR3 region is CASSQVLANSYEQYF. The CDR3 DNA sequence: TGCGCCAGCAGCCAAGTTCTAGCGAACTCCTACGAGCAGTACTTC.

The V call is TRBV27, the J call TRBJ2-3; no definite D call. V was pared by 3 bases and J by 6 bases, with 7 bases between. This CDR3 comprises 12 residues. The germline gives CDR1 MNHEY, CDR2 SMNVEV (reference sequence). CDR3 protein: CASSLGQDTQYF. The DNA for the CDR3 is TGTGCCAGCAGTTTGGGCCAGGATACGCAGTATTTT.

The rearrangement uses TRBV6-1 and TRBJ1-2, with D hard to call. In germline, CDR1 is MNHNS, CDR2 SASEGT. The CDR3 has 13 residues. V was trimmed by 1 base and J by 5 bases, leaving 8 bases between them. The CDR3 DNA reads TGTGCCAGCAGTGAAGGTTATGGGTATGGCTACACCTTC. Translated: CASSEGYGYGYTF.

This rearrangement joins TRBV28 to TRBJ2-1, with D perhaps TRBD1 (6 bases). V lost 6 bases and J lost 9, with 24 bases in between. The CDR3 contains 16 residues. Germline CDR1 is MDHEN and CDR2 is SYDVKM. DNA for the CDR3: TGTGCCAGCAGCCGAAGTCCTCGGACAGCACAGTCTGAGCAGTTCTTC. Its translation is CASSRSPRTAQSEQFF.

The rearrangement links TRBV5-6 to TRBJ2-3; 10 nucleotides match TRBD1. The length of the CDR3 is 16 residues. With 0 bases clipped from V and 5 bases from J, the junction kept 6 bases outside the gene matches. Looked up from germline, CDR1 is SGHDT and CDR2 is YYEEEE. The CDR3 bases are TGTGCCAGCAGCTTGGCGGCAGGGACAGGGGTAGATACGCAGTATTTT. Translation: CASSLAAGTGVDTQYF.

The chain uses TRBV11-2 and TRBJ2-5; TRBD1 is a possible D gene (6 bases). The germline V and J ends were trimmed by 3 bases and 5 bases, with 13 bases remaining between them. This CDR3 contains 14 residues. Germline values: CDR1 SGHAT, CDR2 FQNNGV. CDR3 sequence: CASSFIGGPETQYF. In DNA, the CDR3 is TGTGCCAGCAGCTTTATTGGGGGCCCGGAGACCCAGTACTTC.

The CDR3: CATSRDRGGGYEQYF. Written as DNA, the CDR3 is TGTGCCACCAGCAGAGATCGCGGCGGGGGCTACGAGCAGTACTTC. V usage is TRBV15 and J usage is TRBJ2-7, with TRBD2 matching 7 bases. This CDR3 spans 15 amino acids. Trimming removed 0 bases from V and 3 bases from J; junction bases left unmatched: 5. The germline V gene has CDR1 LNHNV and CDR2 YYDKDF (reference sequence). Full variable domain (outside the CDR3, taken from reference TRBV15 and TRBJ2-7): DAMVIQNPRYQVTQFGKPVTLSCSQTLNHNVMYWYQQKSSQAPKLLFHYYDKDFNNEADTPDNFQSRRPNTSFCFLDIRSPGLGDTAMYLCATSRDRGGGYEQYFGPGTRLTVT.

The chain joins TRBV6-5 to TRBJ1-2; D gene uncertain. This CDR3 is built from 14 residues. V dropped 6 bases and J dropped 8 bases, with 19 bases sitting between them. Germline CDR1 is MNHEY and CDR2 is SVGAGI. In DNA, the CDR3 is TGTGCCAGCAGCCGTAACCTATCCCCGGAGGGCTACACCTTC. Its translation: CASSRNLSPEGYTF.

CDR3 DNA sequence: TGTGCCAGCAGTTTGTCTCAGGGGGGTGAAAAACTGTTTTTT. This encodes CASSLSQGGEKLFF. This chain joins TRBV27 and TRBJ1-4; 7 bases map to TRBD1. The CDR3 has 14 amino acids. From germline, CDR1 is MNHEY and CDR2 SMNVEV (reference sequence). Trimming removed 3 bases from V and 7 bases from J; junction bases left unmatched: 5. The variable domain in full, completed from reference TRBV27 and TRBJ1-4, reads EAQVTQNPRYLITVTGKKLTVTCSQNMNHEYMSWYRQDPGLGLRQIYYSMNVEVTDKGDVPEGYKVSRKEKRNFPLILESPSPNQTSLYFCASSLSQGGEKLFFGSGTQLSVL.